The 15 T cell receptor beta chains presented below share a single source sample, sequenced in a study of graft-versus-host responses after intestinal transplantation. Their antigen targets remain unknown. Sequenced by immunoSEQ multiplex PCR; TCRdb stores in-frame clones only, minus some. The sample carries about 47,000 clones, around 96% recorded once. Specimen: unstimulated CD8+ T cells sorted from spleen or lymph node cells, collected before transplant. The source of these receptors is a human donor who was the organ donor for an intestinal transplant.

The CDR3 loop reads CASSDGTGMNTEAFF. CDR3 DNA sequence: TGTGCCAGCAGTGATGGGACCGGAATGAACACTGAAGCTTTCTTT. The rearrangement links TRBV2 to TRBJ1-1, with D possibly being TRBD1 (5 bases). Trimming took 3 bases from V and 0 from J, leaving 11 bases between them. This CDR3 comprises 15 residues. CDR1 and CDR2 from the germline V gene are SNHLY and FYNNEI.

The rearrangement uses TRBV4-1 and TRBJ2-5, with 7 bases fitting TRBD1. The J call is doubtful: the DNA matches TRBJ2-7 better. Germline lookup yields CDR1 MGHRA and CDR2 YSYEKL. This CDR3 has 15 amino acids. The CDR3: CASSLSSGGSYEQYF. The DNA for the CDR3 is TGCGCCAGCAGCCTGTCCTCAGGGGGCTCCTACGAGCAGTACTTC.

The chain is built from TRBV15 and TRBJ1-2, with no clear D. The germline V gene has CDR1 LNHNV and CDR2 YYDKDF (reference sequence). Trimming removed 0 bases from V and 4 bases from J, with 12 bases in between. The CDR3 extends over 15 amino acids. CDR3 residues: CATSRDRGVGYGYTF. The CDR3 nucleotides read TGTGCCACCAGCAGAGATCGCGGGGTAGGCTATGGCTACACCTTC.

The chain uses TRBV21-1 and TRBJ2-5; the D segment call TRBD1 is taken from the table without a DNA check. TRBV21-1 is labeled a pseudogene. The CDR3 sequence is 16 residues long. The CDR3 is CASSIVPGQKQETQYF. CDR3 DNA: TGTGCCAGCAGCATAGTACCGGGACAGAAACAAGAGACCCAGTACTTC.

The gene calls are TRBV30 and TRBJ2-1, with unresolved D. Trimming removed 6 bases from V and 6 bases from J, with 21 bases in between. The CDR3 contains 15 residues. Looked up from germline, CDR1 is GTSNPN and CDR2 is SVGIG (reference sequence). The CDR3 coding sequence is TGTGCCTGTCATGTGTCCCCCTCCTCTAGCAATGAGCAGTTCTTC. Protein sequence: CACHVSPSSSNEQFF.

V is TRBV28 and J is TRBJ1-1; D not resolved. The CDR3 loop spans 13 amino acids. V gave up 3 bases and J gave up 6 bases, with 11 bases separating them. Germline V CDR1 and CDR2: MDHEN, SYDVKM. CDR3 sequence: CASSLNESPEAFF. The CDR3 nucleotides are TGTGCCAGCAGTTTGAACGAGAGCCCTGAAGCTTTCTTT.

The chain couples TRBV19 to TRBJ2-1; 7 positions agree with TRBD1. Germline CDR1 LNHDA, CDR2 SQIVND (reference sequence). CDR3 length: 13 residues. Losses at the gene ends were 3 bases for V and 10 bases for J; bases not matched to a gene: 6. The CDR3 nucleotides are TGTGCCAGTAGTATTATAACAGGGGAGGAGCAGTTCTTC. It codes for CASSIITGEEQFF.

This clone has just one count. V usage is TRBV21-1 and J usage is TRBJ1-6; the D call in the table, TRBD1, was not verified against the DNA. TRBV21-1 is listed as a pseudogene. CDR3 length: 16 residues. CDR3 in DNA: TGTGCCAGCAGGAGGACAAAGAGCTCCTATAATTCACCCCTCCACTTT. Its protein is CASRRTKSSYNSPLHF.

This chain joins TRBV6-5 and TRBJ1-1, with 9 bases lining up with TRBD1. J was trimmed by 5 bases and V by 5 bases; bases with no gene match: 9. The germline V gene encodes CDR1 MNHEY and CDR2 SVGAGI. The CDR3 is 15 residues long. In nucleotides, the CDR3 is TGTGCCAGCAGTGCGTCGGGACAGGGTGGAACTGAAGCTTTCTTT. Its translation: CASSASGQGGTEAFF.

V usage is TRBV7-9 and J usage is TRBJ1-2; D unclear. Per germline, CDR1 SEHNR and CDR2 FQNEAQ (reference sequence). There are 14 residues in the CDR3. V lost 2 bases, J lost 4 bases, and 11 bases lay in between. The CDR3 sequence is CASSLSPALYGYTF. CDR3 nucleotide sequence: TGTGCCAGCAGCTTAAGTCCAGCCCTCTATGGCTACACCTTC.

Notes on this clone: This sample also contains other DNA sequences that code for the same CDR3. This chain connects TRBV2 to TRBJ2-5; 9 bases align to TRBD2. CDR1 is SNHLY, CDR2 FYNNEI, per germline. V lost 6 bases, J lost 5 bases, and 7 bases stayed unmatched. This CDR3 comprises 14 residues. The CDR3 DNA follows: TGTGCCAGCAGAGCGGGGGGCACGTTGGAGACCCAGTACTTC. Translating it yields CASRAGGTLETQYF.

V gene TRBV27 combines with J gene TRBJ2-6; D ambiguous. Germline assignment: CDR1 MNHEY and CDR2 SMNVEV (reference sequence). V was trimmed by 5 bases and J by 2 bases, leaving 1 base between them. The CDR3 has 12 residues. CDR3 in DNA: TGTGCCAGCAGTGCTGGGGCCAACGTCCTGACTTTC. It translates to CASSAGANVLTF.

The gene calls are TRBV10-1 and TRBJ2-5; tentative D call: TRBD2 (6 bases). Germline assignment: CDR1 WNHNN and CDR2 SYGVQD (reference sequence). The CDR3 runs 18 residues. V was shortened by 3 bases and J by 5 bases, with 25 bases between the two germline ends. The CDR3 nucleotides read TGCGCCAGCAGTGACCACTGGGACCAGCGGAGGGTCCGGGAGACCCAGTACTTC. This sequence encodes CASSDHWDQRRVRETQYF.

This clone was recorded a few times. The chain is built from TRBV27 and TRBJ2-7; 8 bases line up with TRBD1. This CDR3 has 16 residues. The ends lost 3 bases at V and 4 bases at J; junction bases unmatched: 11. The germline V gene has CDR1 MNHEY and CDR2 SMNVEV (reference sequence). As DNA, the CDR3 is TGTGCCAGCAGTTTCCGTCCGACAGGGGTGTTATACGAGCAGTACTTC. Translated: CASSFRPTGVLYEQYF.

The J gene is TRBJ2-1, the V gene TRBV4-3, with D perhaps TRBD2 (5 bases). Germline V lookup: CDR1 LGHNA, CDR2 YSLEER. Trimming took 0 bases from V and 2 from J, leaving 17 bases between them. CDR3 size: 18 residues. The CDR3 here is CASSQDSLGAVPYNEQFF. CDR3 bases: TGCGCCAGCAGCCAAGATTCATTGGGAGCGGTCCCCTACAATGAGCAGTTCTTC.